The text below deals with one T cell receptor (beta chain). This specimen comes from a study of cytomegalovirus exposure and HLA in healthy donors. Clones were sequenced by immunoSEQ multiplex PCR, and TCRdb holds only the in-frame ones, with some missing. This table has just under 75,000 clones, around 94% appearing once. V was clipped by 6 bases and J by 4 bases, with 12 bases between them. CDR1 is MNHNS and CDR2 is SASEGT in the germline V gene. The CDR3 consists of 13 residues. The chain has TRBV6-1 and TRBJ1-1, with D perhaps TRBD1 (6 bases). This TCR was sampled from a young woman in good health and CMV-seropositive. The sample taken for sequencing was PBMCs. The CDR3: CASRLTGPTEAFF. The CDR3 DNA reads TGTGCCAGCAGGCTGACAGGACCCACTGAAGCTTTCTTT.